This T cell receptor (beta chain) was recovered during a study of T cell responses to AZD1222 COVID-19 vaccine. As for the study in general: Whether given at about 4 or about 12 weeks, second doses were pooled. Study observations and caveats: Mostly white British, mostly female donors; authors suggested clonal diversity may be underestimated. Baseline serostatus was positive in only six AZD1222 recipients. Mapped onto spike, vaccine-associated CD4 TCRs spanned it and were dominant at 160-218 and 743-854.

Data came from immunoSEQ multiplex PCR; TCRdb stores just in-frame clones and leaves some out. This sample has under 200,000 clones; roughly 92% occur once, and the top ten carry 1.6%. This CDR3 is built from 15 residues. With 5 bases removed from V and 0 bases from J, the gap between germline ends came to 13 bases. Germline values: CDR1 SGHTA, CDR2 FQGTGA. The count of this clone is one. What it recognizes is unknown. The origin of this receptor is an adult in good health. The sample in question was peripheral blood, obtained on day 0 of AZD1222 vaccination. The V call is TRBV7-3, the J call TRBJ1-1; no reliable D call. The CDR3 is CASSDYTILNTEAFF. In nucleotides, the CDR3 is TGTGCCAGCAGCGACTACACGATTCTGAACACTGAAGCTTTCTTT.